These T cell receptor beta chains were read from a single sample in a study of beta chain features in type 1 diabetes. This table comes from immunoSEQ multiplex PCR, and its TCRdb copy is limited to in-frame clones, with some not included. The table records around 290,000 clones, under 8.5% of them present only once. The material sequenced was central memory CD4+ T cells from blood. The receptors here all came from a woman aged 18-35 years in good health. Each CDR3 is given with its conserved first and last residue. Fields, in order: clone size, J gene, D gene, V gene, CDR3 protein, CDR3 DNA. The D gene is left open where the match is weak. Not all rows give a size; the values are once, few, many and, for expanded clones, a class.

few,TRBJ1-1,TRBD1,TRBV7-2,CASSWDRVNSEAFF,TGTGCCAGCAGCTGGGACAGGGTCAACTCTGAAGCTTTCTTT
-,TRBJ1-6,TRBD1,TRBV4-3,CASSQGGRGTPLHF,TGCGCCAGCAGCCAAGGGGGCAGGGGGACACCCCTCCACTTT
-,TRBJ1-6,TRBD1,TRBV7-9,CASSLRDRGSSPLHF,TGTGCCAGCAGCTTACGGGACAGGGGTTCCTCACCCCTCCACTTT
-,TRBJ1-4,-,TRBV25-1,CASKSQVSGEKLFF,TGTGCCAGCAAAAGTCAGGTGTCGGGTGAAAAACTGTTTTTT
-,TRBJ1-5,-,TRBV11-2,CASSLAHSNQPQHF,TGTGCCAGCAGCTTAGCGCATAGCAATCAGCCCCAGCATTTT
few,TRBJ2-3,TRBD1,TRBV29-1,CSVEDPGQSFYTDTQYF,TGCAGCGTTGAAGATCCGGGACAGTCTTTTTACACAGATACGCAGTATTTT
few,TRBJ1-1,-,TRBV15,CATSRDNSRPEAFF,TGTGCCACCAGCAGAGATAACTCTCGGCCTGAAGCTTTCTTT
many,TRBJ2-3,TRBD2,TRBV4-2,CASSLLAGESTDTQYF,TGTGCCAGCAGCCTCCTAGCGGGAGAGAGCACAGATACGCAGTATTTT
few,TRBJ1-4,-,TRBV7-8,CASSLVGAKLFF,TGTGCCAGCAGCTTAGTAGGGGCAAAACTGTTTTTT
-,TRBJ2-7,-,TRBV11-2,CASSLGTFNIYEQYF,TGTGCCAGCAGCTTAGGAACTTTCAACATCTACGAGCAGTACTTC
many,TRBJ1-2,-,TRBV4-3,CASSLETGLHYGYTF,TGCGCCAGCAGCCTCGAAACAGGGCTACACTATGGCTACACCTTC
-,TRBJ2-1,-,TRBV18,CASSYDSYNEQFF,TGTGCCAGCTCGTACGACTCTTACAATGAGCAGTTCTTC
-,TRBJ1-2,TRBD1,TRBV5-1,CASRPGTGGSGYTF,TGCGCCAGCAGACCCGGGACAGGGGGCTCTGGCTACACCTTC
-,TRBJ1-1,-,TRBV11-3,CASSLGSNTEAFF,TGTGCCAGCAGCTTAGGATCGAACACTGAAGCTTTCTTT
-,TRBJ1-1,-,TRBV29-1,CSVVFFGGANTEAFF,TGCAGCGTTGTCTTTTTTGGTGGAGCGAACACTGAAGCTTTCTTT
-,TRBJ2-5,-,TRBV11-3,CASSFGKETQYF,TGTGCCAGCAGCTTCGGGAAAGAGACCCAGTACTTC
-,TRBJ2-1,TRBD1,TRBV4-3,CASSQRWGQAGNEQFF,TGCGCCAGCAGCCAAAGGTGGGGACAGGCGGGCAATGAGCAGTTCTTC
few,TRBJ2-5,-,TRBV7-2,CASSFVAGAQETQYF,TGTGCCAGCAGCTTCGTGGCGGGGGCCCAAGAGACCCAGTACTTC
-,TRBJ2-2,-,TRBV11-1,CASSLNTGELFF,TGTGCCAGCAGCCTCAACACCGGGGAGCTGTTTTTT
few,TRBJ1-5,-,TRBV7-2,CASSPQPWSNQPQHF,TGCGCCAGCAGCCCACAGCCTTGGAGCAATCAGCCCCAGCATTTT
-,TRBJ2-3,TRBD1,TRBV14,CASSRRQGWGPDTQYF,TGTGCCAGCAGCCGCCGACAGGGTTGGGGGCCAGATACGCAGTATTTT
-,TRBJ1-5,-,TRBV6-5,CASSPTGHSNQPQHF,TGTGCCAGCAGTCCGACTGGACATAGCAATCAGCCCCAGCATTTT
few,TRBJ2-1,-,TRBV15,CATSRDKGAVGYNEQFF,TGTGCCACCAGCAGAGATAAAGGGGCCGTCGGGTACAATGAGCAGTTCTTC
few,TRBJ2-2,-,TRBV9,CASSAQINTGELFF,TGTGCCAGCAGCGCTCAAATTAACACCGGGGAGCTGTTTTTT
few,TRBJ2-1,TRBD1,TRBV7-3,CASSLTRQGHGEQFF,TGTGCCAGCAGCTTAACCAGACAGGGGCATGGTGAGCAGTTCTTC
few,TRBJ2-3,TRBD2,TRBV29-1,CSVGSSGTSGTDTQYF,TGCAGCGTTGGGAGTTCCGGGACTAGCGGGACAGATACGCAGTATTTT
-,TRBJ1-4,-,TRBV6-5,CASSRHGRLNEKLFF,TGTGCCAGCAGTCGACACGGGAGACTTAATGAAAAACTGTTTTTT
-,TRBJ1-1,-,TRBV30,CAWSVTGLSAFF,TGTGCCTGGAGTGTAACGGGATTGAGTGCTTTCTTT
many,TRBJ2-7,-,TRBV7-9,CASSLLASYEQYF,TGTGCCAGCAGCTTACTAGCGTCCTACGAGCAGTACTTC
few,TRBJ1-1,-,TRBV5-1,CASSQLLNTEAFF,TGCGCCAGCAGCCAGCTCTTGAACACTGAAGCTTTCTTT
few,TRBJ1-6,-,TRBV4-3,CASSQEVGGRGSPLHF,TGCGCCAGCAGCCAAGAGGTCGGGGGACGGGGATCACCCCTCCACTTT